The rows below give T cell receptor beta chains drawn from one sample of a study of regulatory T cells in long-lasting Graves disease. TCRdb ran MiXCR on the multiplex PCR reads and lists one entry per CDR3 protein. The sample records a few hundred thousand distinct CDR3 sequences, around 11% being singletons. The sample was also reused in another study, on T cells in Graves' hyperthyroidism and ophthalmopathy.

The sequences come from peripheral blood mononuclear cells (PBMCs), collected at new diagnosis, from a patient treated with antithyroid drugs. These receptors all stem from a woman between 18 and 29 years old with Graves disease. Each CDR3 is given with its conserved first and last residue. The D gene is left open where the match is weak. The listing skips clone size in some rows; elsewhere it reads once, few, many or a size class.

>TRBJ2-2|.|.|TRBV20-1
CSARPGRTGELSF
TGCAGTGCTAGACCGGGGCGCACCGGGGAGCTGTCTTTT
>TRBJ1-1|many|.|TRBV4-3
CASSQDSEPTEAFF
TGCGCCAGCAGCCAAGATTCGGAGCCCACTGAAGCTTTCTTT
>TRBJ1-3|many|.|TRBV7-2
CASTTDGGWGYTIYF
TGTGCCAGCACCACGGACGGTGGCTGGGGATACACCATATATTTT
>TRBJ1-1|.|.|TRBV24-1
CATRAGGGTEAFF
TGTGCCACCAGGGCCGGGGGTGGCACTGAAGCTTTCTTT
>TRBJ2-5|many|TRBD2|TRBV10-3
CAISGGTSGRQETQYF
TGTGCCATCAGTGGGGGGACTAGCGGGAGGCAAGAGACCCAGTACTTC
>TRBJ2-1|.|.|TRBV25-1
CASSEYITGLNEQFF
TGTGCCAGCAGTGAATATATAACAGGCCTTAATGAGCAGTTCTTC
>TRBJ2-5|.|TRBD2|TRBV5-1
CASSEGTSGALETQYF
TGCGCCAGCAGCGAAGGGACTAGCGGGGCCTTAGAGACCCAGTACTTC
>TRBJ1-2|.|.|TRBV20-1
CSARDLAGSGGYTF
TGCAGTGCTAGAGATCTGGCAGGGTCGGGCGGCTACACCTTC
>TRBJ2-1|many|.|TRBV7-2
CASSLRPLPPNNEQFF
TGTGCCAGCAGCTTAAGACCCTTACCCCCCAACAATGAGCAGTTCTTC
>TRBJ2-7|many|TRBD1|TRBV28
CASSFETGVSSYEQYF
TGTGCCAGCAGTTTCGAGACAGGGGTGAGCTCCTACGAGCAGTACTTC
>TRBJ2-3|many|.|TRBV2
CASSNRGTDTQYF
TGTGCCAGCAGTAACAGGGGCACAGATACGCAGTATTTT
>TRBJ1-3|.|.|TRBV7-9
CASSVRGAGNTIYF
TGTGCCAGCAGCGTCAGGGGAGCCGGAAACACCATATATTTT
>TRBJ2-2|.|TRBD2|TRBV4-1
CASSLQGLAVTGELFF
TGCGCCAGCAGCTTACAGGGACTAGCTGTCACCGGGGAGCTGTTTTTT
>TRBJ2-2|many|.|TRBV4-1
CASSQEGITGELFF
TGCGCCAGCAGCCAAGAAGGTATCACCGGGGAGCTGTTTTTT
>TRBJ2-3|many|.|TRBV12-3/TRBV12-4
CASSPPRAFSSTDTQYF
TGTGCCAGCAGTCCACCAAGAGCCTTTTCTAGCACAGATACGCAGTATTTT
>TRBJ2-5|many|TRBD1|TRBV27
CASRRFGTGGETQYF
TGTGCCAGCAGAAGGTTCGGGACAGGGGGAGAGACCCAGTACTTC
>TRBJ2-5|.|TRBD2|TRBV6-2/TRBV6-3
CASASPSWTSGGTRPGETQYF
TGTGCCAGTGCCTCGCCCTCCTGGACTAGCGGGGGCACCCGACCGGGGGAGACCCAGTACTTC
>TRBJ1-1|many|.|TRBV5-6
CASSLRVAEAFF
TGTGCCAGCAGCTTGAGGGTCGCTGAAGCTTTCTTT
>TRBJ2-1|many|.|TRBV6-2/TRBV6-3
CASSYSITDGYNEQFF
TGTGCCAGCAGTTACTCAATCACAGACGGCTACAATGAGCAGTTCTTC
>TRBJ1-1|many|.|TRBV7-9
CASSQKTGMGTEAFF
TGTGCCAGCAGCCAGAAAACAGGTATGGGCACTGAAGCTTTCTTT
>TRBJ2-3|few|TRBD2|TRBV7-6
CASSRGGGPSTDTQYF
TGTGCCAGCAGCCGGGGGGGAGGTCCTAGCACAGATACGCAGTATTTT
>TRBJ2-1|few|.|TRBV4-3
CASSQLGGNEQFF
TGCGCCAGCAGCCAACTAGGCGGGAATGAGCAGTTCTTC
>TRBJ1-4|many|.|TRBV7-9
CASSHDGGNEKLFF
TGTGCCAGCAGCCATGATGGGGGGAATGAAAAACTGTTTTTT